This TCR beta chain was captured in a study of immune evolution from preneoplasia to lung adenocarcinoma. Profiled with immunoSEQ multiplex PCR; TCRdb holds only in-frame clones, not every one. The data hold tens of thousands of clones, with roughly 68% observed a single time. Germline assignment: CDR1 ENHRY and CDR2 SYGVKD. Deletions cut 4 bases from V and 8 bases from J, with 9 bases between. This CDR3 is 12 amino acids long. The sequencing sample was made of FFPE invasive lung adenocarcinoma tissue. The clonotype was recovered from a person aged 55 to 75 with lung adenocarcinoma. The rearrangement links TRBV10-3 to TRBJ2-1; maybe TRBD1 (5 bases). The CDR3 sequence is CAISGGSHEQFF. In nucleotides, the CDR3 is TGTGCCATCAGTGGGGGCAGTCATGAGCAGTTCTTC.